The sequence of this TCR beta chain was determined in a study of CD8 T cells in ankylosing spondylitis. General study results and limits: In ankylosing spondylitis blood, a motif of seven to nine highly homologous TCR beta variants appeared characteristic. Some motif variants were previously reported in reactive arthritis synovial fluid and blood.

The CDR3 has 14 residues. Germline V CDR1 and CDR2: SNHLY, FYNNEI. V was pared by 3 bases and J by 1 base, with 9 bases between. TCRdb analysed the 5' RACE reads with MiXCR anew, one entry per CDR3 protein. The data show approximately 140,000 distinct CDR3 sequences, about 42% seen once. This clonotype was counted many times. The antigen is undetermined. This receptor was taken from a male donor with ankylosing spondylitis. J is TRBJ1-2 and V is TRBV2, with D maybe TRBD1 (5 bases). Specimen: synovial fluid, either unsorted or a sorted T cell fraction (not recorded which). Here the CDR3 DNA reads TGTGCCAGCAGTGACAGGGCCCATAACTATGGCTACACCTTC. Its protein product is CASSDRAHNYGYTF.